The T cell receptor (beta chain) described here comes from a study of identical twins. The study's findings and limits: Where beta out-of-frame sequences were concerned, excess twin sharing was weaker. In monozygotic twins, models underestimated the sharing of out-of-frame TCR alpha. Cord blood's abundant beta clonotypes had fewer insertions, unlike memory repertoires.

The CDR3 contains 15 residues. Deletions cut 1 base from V and 2 bases from J, with 12 bases between. Germline V CDR1 and CDR2: DFQATT, SNEGSKA (reference sequence). All donors were healthy, and all were Caucasian. TCRdb recomputed calls from the 5' RACE reads with MiXCR, one row per CDR3 protein. The sample gives some 1,600,000 distinct CDR3 sequences, 25% to 35% of which show up once; less than 0.35% is in the top ten. Concerning this clonotype: As yet, its antigen is unknown.

The material sequenced was cord blood. The TCR was taken from a newborn girl in good health. The gene calls are TRBV20-1 and TRBJ2-1; D unclear. The chain's CDR3 is CSARVQRSPYNEQFF. The CDR3 coding sequence is TGCAGTGCTAGAGTGCAAAGGAGCCCCTACAATGAGCAGTTCTTC.